These 21 T cell receptor beta chains were all obtained from the same sample, sequenced in a study of shared clonotypes between healthy human individuals. Sequencing used immunoSEQ multiplex PCR; TCRdb keeps in-frame clones, though not all of them. Found here are 1.6 million or so clones, roughly 95% of them singletons; the top ten hold roughly 1.1%. What was sequenced was naive CD4+ T cells sorted from blood. Described subset: CD45RA+ positively selected. All receptors derive from a man aged 30 to 45 in good health.

Points on this clone: The same CDR3 also results from other DNA sequences found in this sample. The chain joins TRBV25-1 to TRBJ1-3; D is uncertain. V was cut by 2 bases and J by 0 bases, with 5 bases left in between. The germline V gene has CDR1 MGHDK and CDR2 SYGVNS. The CDR3 extends over 14 amino acids. The CDR3 nucleotides read TGTGCCAGCAGTGAACCCGCCTCTGGAAACACCATATATTTT. It codes for CASSEPASGNTIYF. Variable domain in full (rest from reference TRBV25-1 and TRBJ1-3): EADIYQTPRYLVIGTGKKITLECSQTMGHDKMYWYQQDPGMELHLIHYSYGVNSTEKGDLSSESTVSRIRTEHFPLTLESARPSHTSQYLCASSEPASGNTIYFGEGSWLTVV.

The rearrangement joins TRBV19 to TRBJ1-5, with TRBD1 matching over 7 bases. This CDR3 region has 15 residues. With V trimmed by 6 bases and J by 4 bases, 9 bases remained unmatched. CDR1 is LNHDA and CDR2 is SQIVND in the germline V gene (reference sequence). For the CDR3, the DNA is TGTGCCAGTAGCCCGACAGGGAGAGTGAATCAGCCCCAGCATTTT. As protein: CASSPTGRVNQPQHF.

The V call is TRBV7-9, the J call TRBJ2-2; 8 nucleotides line up with TRBD1. CDR3 size: 17 residues. With 1 base clipped from V and 1 base from J, the junction kept 5 bases outside the gene matches. Germline CDR1 SEHNR, CDR2 FQNEAQ (reference sequence). The CDR3 DNA reads TGTGCCAGCAGCTTAGTTCCTGGACAGGGGAACACCGGGGAGCTGTTTTTT. The encoded protein is CASSLVPGQGNTGELFF.

The gene calls are TRBV11-2 and TRBJ2-7, with TRBD2 matching 7 bases. The germline gives CDR1 SGHAT, CDR2 FQNNGV. The CDR3 is made up of 18 amino acids. With 2 bases clipped from V and 5 bases from J, the junction kept 18 bases outside the gene matches. This chain's CDR3 is CASSLTLGLADRLNEQYF. The CDR3 nucleotides read TGTGCCAGCAGCTTAACTCTTGGGCTAGCGGACCGGTTGAACGAGCAGTACTTC.

The rearrangement links TRBV21-1 to TRBJ2-1. TRBV21-1 is recorded as a pseudogene. CDR3 length: 14 amino acids. CDR3 loop: CASSPTFGANEQFF. The CDR3 bases are TGTGCCAGCAGCCCCACCTTCGGGGCCAATGAGCAGTTCTTC.

J is TRBJ2-5 and V is TRBV6-6; no definite D call. The V end lost 2 bases, the J end lost 7 bases, and 8 bases lay between the germline ends. The CDR3 is 12 residues long. Germline CDR1 MNHNY, CDR2 SVGAGI (reference sequence). The CDR3 loop is CASSYPSGTQYF. The CDR3 region has the DNA TGTGCCAGCAGTTACCCCTCGGGGACCCAGTACTTC.

The gene calls are TRBV9 and TRBJ1-1; tentative D call: TRBD1 (5 bases). This CDR3 has 14 amino acids. The germline V gene has CDR1 SGDLS and CDR2 YYNGEE. V was pared by 0 bases and J by 0 bases, with 6 bases between. The CDR3 region has the DNA TGTGCCAGCAGCGTAGCACAGGTGAACACTGAAGCTTTCTTT. It translates to CASSVAQVNTEAFF.

V gene TRBV6-1 combines with J gene TRBJ2-5; no clear D. Per germline, CDR1 MNHNS and CDR2 SASEGT. This CDR3 has 11 amino acids. V gave up 8 bases and J gave up 5 bases, with 9 bases separating them. Here the CDR3 reads CASGVGETQYF. CDR3 nucleotide sequence: TGTGCCAGCGGGGTTGGCGAGACCCAGTACTTC.

V is TRBV2 and J is TRBJ1-2; 7 bases agree with TRBD1. J lost 4 bases, V lost 6 bases, and 8 bases had no gene match. The CDR3 is 14 residues long. CDR1 and CDR2 (germline): SNHLY, FYNNEI. In DNA form, the CDR3 reads TGTGCCAGCAGAGAACAGGGGCCCAGCTATGGCTACACCTTC. This encodes CASREQGPSYGYTF.

This clone appeared once. This chain links TRBV5-6 with TRBJ2-2; weak D call: TRBD2 (6 bases). The CDR3 has 15 amino acids. V was shortened by 2 bases and J by 4 bases, with 12 bases between the two germline ends. The germline CDR1 and CDR2 sequences are SGHDT and YYEEEE. The CDR3 coding sequence is TGTGCCAGCAGCTTTGGGGACTTGTTCACCGGGGAGCTGTTTTTT. Its protein product is CASSFGDLFTGELFF. The full variable domain, its missing parts supplied by reference TRBV5-6 and TRBJ2-2, is DAGVTQSPTHLIKTRGQQVTLRCSPKSGHDTVSWYQQALGQGPQFIFQYYEEEERQRGNFPDRFSGHQFPNYSSELNVNALLLGDSALYLCASSFGDLFTGELFFGEGSRLTVL.

This chain uses TRBV7-2 with TRBJ1-1; D is perhaps TRBD1 (6 bases). Germline V gene lookup returns CDR1 SGHTA and CDR2 FQGNSA. The V gene lost 5 bases and the J gene lost 3 bases, with 16 bases spanning the gap. The CDR3 sequence is 15 residues long. The CDR3: CASSKPQGRHTEAFF. The DNA of the CDR3 is TGTGCCAGCAGCAAACCACAGGGTAGGCACACTGAAGCTTTCTTT.

The chain links TRBV29-1 to TRBJ1-1, with 8 bases fitting TRBD1. Germline V gene lookup returns CDR1 SQVTM and CDR2 ANQGSEA. The CDR3 consists of 14 residues. Trimming at V came to 4 bases and at J to 4 bases, leaving 8 bases not matched to a gene. CDR3 DNA: TGCAGCGTTGCAGGGGGCCCCTTTCTCACTGAAGCTTTCTTT. Translating gives CSVAGGPFLTEAFF.

The table lists this clone with a count of one. The V call is TRBV28, the J call TRBJ2-7; D uncertain. Deletions cut 9 bases from V and 6 bases from J, with 12 bases between. The germline V gene has CDR1 MDHEN and CDR2 SYDVKM. The CDR3 is 11 residues long. In DNA, the CDR3 is TGTGCCAGTTCCCGGGTGGCCGAGCAGTACTTC. This encodes CASSRVAEQYF.

This clone was seen more than once but under ten times. This rearrangement joins TRBV5-4 to TRBJ2-1; no clear D gene. Looked up from germline, CDR1 is SGHNT and CDR2 is YYREEE (reference sequence). The CDR3 is 11 residues long. Trimming removed 0 bases at V and 8 bases at J, with 3 bases between. This chain's CDR3 is CASSLGYEQFF. CDR3 sequence (DNA): TGTGCCAGCAGCTTGGGATATGAGCAGTTCTTC.

In its sample, this clone was seen once. In nucleotides, the CDR3 is TGTGCCAGCAGTTTAAGCCCTGGGACAGGGGGCAGTCTGGGTGGCTACACCTTC. It yields the protein CASSLSPGTGGSLGGYTF. This sequence joins TRBV28 and TRBJ1-2; TRBD1 agrees at 12 bases. The V gene's germline CDR1 is MDHEN and CDR2 SYDVKM. The length of the CDR3 is 18 residues. The V and J ends lost 2 bases and 7 bases, in that order; junction bases with no gene match: 14.

V is TRBV9 and J is TRBJ2-1; 8 bases match TRBD1. V was clipped by 3 bases and J by 9 bases; unmatched bases: 11. CDR3 length equals 15 residues. Germline-derived CDR1 and CDR2 are SGDLS and YYNGEE. The CDR3 sequence is CASSAGQGQSREQFF. DNA of the CDR3: TGTGCCAGCAGCGCCGGACAGGGACAAAGTCGTGAGCAGTTCTTC.

The J gene is TRBJ2-7, the V gene TRBV6-5; TRBD1 aligns across 8 bases. The CDR3 is made up of 12 amino acids. The germline V gene has CDR1 MNHEY and CDR2 SVGAGI. The V and J ends lost 7 bases and 2 bases, in that order; junction bases with no gene match: 1. In DNA, the CDR3 is TGTGCCAGCAAGGACAGGGCCTACGAGCAGTACTTC. It specifies CASKDRAYEQYF.

This sequence joins TRBV2 and TRBJ1-1; TRBD1 agrees at 7 bases. The CDR3 contains 15 residues. CDR1 is SNHLY, CDR2 FYNNEI, per germline. With 11 bases clipped from V and 6 bases from J, the junction kept 18 bases outside the gene matches. The CDR3 bases are TGTGCCTCCCAAGTAGTAGGGGGCGCTTGGGCTGAAGCTTTCTTT. Its protein product is CASQVVGGAWAEAFF.

The rearrangement joins TRBV28 to TRBJ2-3; 10 bases agree with TRBD2. This CDR3 region has 17 residues. Germline V CDR1 and CDR2: MDHEN, SYDVKM. After removal of 5 bases from V and 2 bases from J, the junction contained 10 bases not matched to a gene. The CDR3 sequence is CASSLVGTSASTDTQYF. In DNA, the CDR3 is TGTGCCAGCAGTCTCGTGGGGACTAGCGCGTCCACAGATACGCAGTATTTT.

This clone was recorded a few times. This chain's CDR3 is CASKLRGLEKLFF. CDR3 nucleotides: TGTGCCAGCAAGTTGAGGGGGCTCGAAAAACTGTTTTTT. V is TRBV6-1 and J is TRBJ1-4; 7 bases agree with TRBD1. The V gene end was trimmed by 7 bases and the J gene end by 8 bases; junction bases not matched to a gene: 7. The CDR3 is 13 residues long. CDR1 MNHNS and CDR2 SASEGT come from the germline V gene.

In its sample, this clone was seen once. The CDR3 nucleotides are TGTGCCAGCAGCCAAGATCGTAACAGCCAGAACACCGGGGAGCTGTTTTTT. Amino acids: CASSQDRNSQNTGELFF. The chain employs TRBV14 and TRBJ2-2; D remains ambiguous. The CDR3 has 17 amino acids. The germline CDR1 and CDR2 sequences are SGHDN and FVKESK. The ends were cut back, 0 bases at V and 1 base at J, with 12 bases in the middle.